Listed here are 18 T cell receptor beta chains from one sample, sequenced in a study of OX40 agonist ivuxolimab in advanced cancers. Libraries were prepared by immunoSEQ multiplex PCR; TCRdb keeps only in-frame clonotypes and omits some of them. The table lists roughly 43,000 clones, 89% of them singletons. This material consisted of CD4+ or CD8+ T cells sorted from blood, taken in a trial of the OX40 agonist ivuxolimab. These receptors came from an adult with an advanced solid tumor such as melanoma, head and neck, liver or kidney cancer.

The rearrangement joins TRBV6-1 to TRBJ1-5; 7 nucleotides agree with TRBD1. V was clipped by 3 bases and J by 3 bases; unmatched bases: 14. There are 18 residues in the CDR3. The germline gives CDR1 MNHNS, CDR2 SASEGT. The CDR3 region is CASSDAPMRQGFNQPQHF. The CDR3 DNA follows: TGTGCCAGCAGTGACGCACCTATGAGACAGGGTTTCAATCAGCCCCAGCATTTT.

The chain uses TRBV27 and TRBJ1-6, with 7 positions matching TRBD1. Germline V gene data show CDR1 as MNHEY and CDR2 as SMNVEV (reference sequence). V shed 0 bases, J shed 9 bases, and the junction held 5 bases outside the gene matches. This CDR3 has 15 amino acids. The CDR3 DNA is TGTGCCAGCAGTTTATCGACCAGGGGGATTTCACCCCTCCACTTT. It yields the protein CASSLSTRGISPLHF.

Regarding this clone: At one end, the junction sequence differs from germline, possibly due to a read error. The chain links TRBV7-8 to TRBJ1-2; 7 bases are a match to TRBD1. The CDR3 runs to 11 residues. Germline loops: CDR1 SGHVS, CDR2 FQNEAQ. The CDR3 bases are TGTGCCAGCAGCTCGGGACAGCATAACCTCTTC. This codes for CASSSGQHNLF.

V is TRBV29-1 and J is TRBJ1-2; D is unclear. The CDR3 extends over 14 amino acids. Germline values: CDR1 SQVTM, CDR2 ANQGSEA. V was shortened by 3 bases and J by 4 bases, with 15 bases between the two germline ends. This chain's CDR3 is CSVDLSELAYGYTF. The CDR3 region has the DNA TGCAGCGTTGATCTGTCGGAGCTAGCCTATGGCTACACCTTC.

V gene TRBV11-2 combines with J gene TRBJ2-7; the D gene is possibly TRBD1 (6 bases). With 6 bases removed from V and 0 bases from J, the gap between germline ends came to 12 bases. The CDR3 covers 14 residues. CDR1 is SGHAT and CDR2 is FQNNGV in the germline V gene. CDR3 sequence reads: CASRNEDSSYEQYF. The CDR3 DNA follows: TGTGCCAGCAGAAACGAGGACAGCTCCTACGAGCAGTACTTC.

The V call is TRBV2, the J call TRBJ2-1; 11 nucleotides line up with TRBD2. Germline loops: CDR1 SNHLY, CDR2 FYNNEI. V was clipped by 10 bases and J by 3 bases; unmatched bases: 2. The CDR3 totals 13 residues. Here the CDR3 reads CATGTSGYNEQFF. CDR3 coding DNA: TGTGCCACCGGGACTAGCGGCTACAATGAGCAGTTCTTC.

This clone was observed a single time. This rearrangement joins TRBV15 to TRBJ2-1; D gene uncertain. V lost 8 bases, J lost 1 base, and 9 bases lay in between. The CDR3 has 13 amino acids. Germline V gene lookup returns CDR1 LNHNV and CDR2 YYDKDF (reference sequence). Written as DNA, the CDR3 is TGTGCCACCGGCGTCCAGTCCTACAATGAGCAGTTCTTC. This encodes CATGVQSYNEQFF.

V is TRBV20-1 and J is TRBJ1-2; D perhaps matches TRBD1 (5 bases). V shed 4 bases and J shed 7 bases, with 10 bases lying between them. The CDR3 is 11 residues long. In germline, CDR1 is DFQATT, CDR2 SNEGSKA (reference sequence). In DNA form, the CDR3 reads TGCAGTGCTACAGGGATGGGTGGCTACACCTTC. The encoded protein is CSATGMGGYTF.

The chain is built from TRBV7-9 and TRBJ1-1, with D possibly TRBD1 on 6 matching bases. CDR3 length: 16 amino acids. In germline, CDR1 is SEHNR, CDR2 FQNEAQ (reference sequence). Deletions cut 5 bases from V and 6 bases from J, with 22 bases between. CDR3 DNA sequence: TGTGCCAGCAGCCCCTCGGTAAACAGGGCGTCCGCTGAAGCTTTCTTT. The encoded protein is CASSPSVNRASAEAFF.

CDR3 region: CASSLSTGASYEQYF. CDR3 nucleotides: TGTGCCAGCAGCTTATCAACAGGTGCATCCTACGAGCAGTACTTC. The chain links TRBV7-3 to TRBJ2-7; possible D gene TRBD1, 5 bases. Germline CDR1 is SGHTA and CDR2 is FQGTGA. The V gene lost 2 bases and the J gene lost 1 base, with 12 bases spanning the gap. CDR3 length: 15 residues.

The gene calls are TRBV18 and TRBJ2-5; unclear D gene. Germline V CDR1 and CDR2: KGHSH, LQKENI. Trimming pared 0 bases from V and 4 bases from J, leaving 12 bases between. CDR3 length: 15 amino acids. CDR3 protein: CASSPPGRRVETQYF. In DNA form, the CDR3 reads TGTGCCAGCTCACCACCTGGCCGGAGAGTAGAGACCCAGTACTTC.

This chain joins TRBV4-1 and TRBJ2-1; 7 bases align to TRBD1. J was trimmed by 6 bases and V by 5 bases; bases with no gene match: 4. Germline lookup yields CDR1 MGHRA and CDR2 YSYEKL. The CDR3 is 13 residues long. CDR3 coding DNA: TGCGCCAGCAGCTCGGACAGGACCAATGAGCAGTTCTTC. Translation gives CASSSDRTNEQFF.

The chain couples TRBV28 to TRBJ1-4; 7 bases match TRBD1. J gave up 5 bases and V 5 bases, and 11 bases lay outside the gene matches. Germline V gene data show CDR1 as MDHEN and CDR2 as SYDVKM. The CDR3 extends over 16 amino acids. Here the CDR3 reads CASSLDRDYGNEKLFF. As DNA, the CDR3 is TGTGCCAGCAGTCTTGACAGGGACTACGGAAATGAAAAACTGTTTTTT.

This clone was seen once. The chain combines TRBV6-5 with TRBJ1-1; D perhaps matches TRBD1 (5 bases). The length of the CDR3 is 14 residues. Trimming cost V 4 bases and J 6 bases, with 15 bases left between them. Germline lookup yields CDR1 MNHEY and CDR2 SVGAGI. CDR3 protein: CASSWGRNGAEAFF. CDR3 coding DNA: TGTGCCAGCAGTTGGGGCAGAAACGGCGCTGAAGCTTTCTTT.

J is TRBJ2-1 and V is TRBV10-3; 9 positions agree with TRBD1. CDR3 length equals 15 residues. From germline, CDR1 is ENHRY and CDR2 SYGVKD. Losses at the gene ends were 3 bases for V and 6 bases for J; bases not matched to a gene: 6. The DNA of the CDR3 is TGTGCCATCAGTGAATGGGACAGGGCGGGCAATGAGCAGTTCTTC. The encoded protein is CAISEWDRAGNEQFF.

The gene calls are TRBV7-6 and TRBJ1-5; D remains unclear. Trimming cost V 1 base and J 6 bases, with 4 bases left between them. The CDR3 loop spans 12 amino acids. Germline CDR1 SGHVS, CDR2 FNYEAQ. For the CDR3, the DNA is TGTGCCAGCAGCTTAGAGGGTCAGCCCCAGCATTTT. As protein: CASSLEGQPQHF.

This clone showed up just once. The chain joins TRBV6-5 to TRBJ1-1; unclear D gene. The CDR3 totals 14 residues. Trimming removed 2 bases at V and 1 base at J, with 8 bases between. Per the germline V gene, CDR1 is MNHEY and CDR2 is SVGAGI. In DNA form, the CDR3 reads TGTGCCAGCAGTTACCCGGCCCCGAACACTGAAGCTTTCTTT. Translating it yields CASSYPAPNTEAFF.

This rearrangement joins TRBV4-1 to TRBJ2-1; the D gene is possibly TRBD1 (5 bases). The CDR3 is made up of 15 amino acids. Germline V lookup: CDR1 MGHRA, CDR2 YSYEKL. Trimming took off 0 bases at V and 6 bases at J, with 12 bases between the two ends. CDR3 DNA sequence: TGCGCCAGCAGCCAAGATTTAGGGCAGGGCAATGAGCAGTTCTTC. Translating it yields CASSQDLGQGNEQFF.